This TCR beta chain was captured by sequencing in a study of blood T cell repertoires in COVID-19. The CDR3 is 15 amino acids. Germline V gives CDR1 MGHRA, CDR2 YSYEKL. Trimming pared 7 bases from V and 1 base from J, leaving 14 bases between. TCRdb keeps only in-frame clones here, not all; method: immunoSEQ multiplex PCR. The sample holds some 160,000 clones, 79% seen once. Input material: PBMCs or T cells enriched from blood (not recorded which). The J gene is TRBJ1-5, the V gene TRBV4-1; the D gene is possibly TRBD1 (5 bases). The TCR sequence derives from a woman aged 70-85 years in a cohort exposed to, infected with or recovered from COVID-19 (not recorded which). CDR3 sequence: CASTKEGYSNQPQHF. In nucleotides, the CDR3 is TGCGCCAGCACCAAGGAGGGGTACAGCAATCAGCCCCAGCATTTT.